The 12 T cell receptor beta chains listed next were all sequenced from one sample in a study of CD8+CD57+ T cells in acquired aplastic anemia. TCR beta VDJ and CDR3 profiles were obtained from a genomic DNA template. TCRdb processed the reads anew with MiXCR; each CDR3 protein has one entry. The sample lists some 130,000 distinct CDR3 sequences; less than 45% were seen once. Sequencing was carried out using sorted CD4+, CD8+, or CD8+CD57+ T cells (not recorded which) from PBMCs. These receptors were obtained from a human donor in good health, serving as a control.

This clonotype occurred a few times. This chain links TRBV2 with TRBJ1-6; D gene uncertain. From germline, CDR1 is SNHLY and CDR2 FYNNEI. The V gene lost 2 bases and the J gene lost 8 bases, with 19 bases spanning the gap. The CDR3 runs to 17 residues. CDR3 loop: CASSEIRGADMDSPLHF. CDR3 DNA sequence: TGTGCCAGCAGTGAAATTCGGGGAGCTGATATGGATTCACCCCTCCACTTT.

Ten or more counts support this clonotype. V gene TRBV5-4 combines with J gene TRBJ2-1, with D perhaps matching TRBD1 or TRBD2 (5 bases each). This CDR3 contains 16 residues. V was trimmed by 0 bases and J by 6 bases, leaving 16 bases between them. The germline CDR1 and CDR2 sequences are SGHNT and YYREEE (reference sequence). As DNA, the CDR3 is TGTGCCAGCAGCTTGGCTGCCGGGGCGCGGAGCAATGAGCAGTTCTTC. This encodes CASSLAAGARSNEQFF.

As concerns this clonotype: One end of the junction fails to match germline, which may point to a read error. Written as DNA, the CDR3 is TGTGCCAGCAGCTTACCGGTAAACACTGAAGCCTTCTTT. Its protein product is CASSLPVNTEAFF. V is TRBV7-9 and J is TRBJ1-1; D ambiguous. The CDR3 is made up of 13 amino acids. Germline assignment: CDR1 SEHNR and CDR2 FQNEAQ (reference sequence).

This clonotype has a single count. Just one base apart from a much larger clone, this may be a read error. The chain links TRBV18 to TRBJ2-7; 7 bases are shared with TRBD1. V lost 3 bases to trimming and J lost 7 bases; unmatched junction nucleotides: 9. The CDR3 is 14 residues long. Germline assignment: CDR1 KGHSH and CDR2 LQKENI. For the CDR3, the DNA is TGTGCCAGCTCACCGGACAGGAACCTGGGGGAGCAGTACTTC. Translating it yields CASSPDRNLGEQYF.

This clonotype was seen once. This may be a read error, as it is one base from a much larger clone. This sequence joins TRBV7-8 and TRBJ2-2; 8 bases map to TRBD1. CDR3 length equals 15 residues. Germline V gene sequence: CDR1 SGHVS, CDR2 FQNEAQ. Trimming at V came to 5 bases and at J to 5 bases, leaving 7 bases not matched to a gene. The CDR3 DNA reads TGTGCCAGCAGCCTACCCGGACAGGGAACCGGGGAGCTGTTTTTT. Amino acid sequence: CASSLPGQGTGELFF.

The rearrangement links TRBV24-1 to TRBJ2-1; weak D call: TRBD2 (6 bases). Germline V CDR1 and CDR2: KGHDR, SFDVKD. The CDR3 contains 15 residues. Trimming took 3 bases from V and 7 from J, leaving 15 bases between them. CDR3: CATSDGTRIGNEQFF. CDR3 DNA: TGTGCCACCAGTGATGGGACTCGAATTGGTAATGAGCAGTTCTTC.

This clonotype was detected ten times or more. This rearrangement joins TRBV7-6 to TRBJ2-1, with 11 bases that match TRBD2. This CDR3 region has 20 residues. Per the germline V gene, CDR1 is SGHVS and CDR2 is FNYEAQ. V shed 0 bases, J shed 10 bases, and the junction held 20 bases outside the gene matches. The CDR3, as DNA: TGTGCCAGCAGCTTAGCGGTCAGGGCTAGCGGGAGGCCGCCTCGGGTAGAGCAGTTCTTC. Translated, it gives CASSLAVRASGRPPRVEQFF.

Concerning this clonotype itself: A much more abundant neighbour one base away suggests this may be a read error. The J gene is TRBJ2-7, the V gene TRBV6-5, with TRBD2 matching 8 bases. There are 17 residues in the CDR3. Germline values: CDR1 MNHEY, CDR2 SVGAGI. This CDR3 reads CASSYSASGSLSYKQYF. The CDR3 DNA reads as TGTGCCAGCAGTTACTCCGCTAGCGGGTCTCTCTCCTACAAGCAGTACTTC.

In this sample, this clonotype turned up many times. The rearrangement links TRBV9 to TRBJ1-1; D perhaps matches TRBD1 (6 bases). CDR1 is SGDLS and CDR2 is YYNGEE in the germline V gene. The CDR3 is made up of 13 amino acids. Trimming took off 3 bases at V and 2 bases at J, with 8 bases between the two ends. CDR3 sequence: CASSGTENTEAFF. Here the CDR3 DNA reads TGTGCCAGCAGCGGGACAGAAAACACTGAAGCTTTCTTT.

About this clonotype: Being one base from a much bigger clone, this may be a read error. The chain links TRBV18 to TRBJ1-5; D ambiguous. CDR1 is KGHSH and CDR2 is LQKENI in the germline V gene. The CDR3 is 15 residues long. In DNA form, the CDR3 reads TGTGCCGGCTCACCCGTGCAGAACGTCAATCAGCCCCAGCATTTT. This gives the protein CAGSPVQNVNQPQHF.

The chain has TRBV29-1 and TRBJ2-5, with 7 bases that match TRBD2. The ends lost 6 bases at V and 7 bases at J; junction bases unmatched: 5. The germline CDR1 and CDR2 sequences are SQVTM and ANQGSEA. CDR3 size: 11 residues. The DNA of the CDR3 is TGCAGCGTCGTTGGGAGGGGGACCCAGTACTTC. Protein product: CSVVGRGTQYF.

The chain combines TRBV5-5 with TRBJ2-7; D is possibly TRBD1 (6 bases). From germline, CDR1 is SGHKS and CDR2 YYEKEE (reference sequence). Trimming left V 7 bases short and J 2 bases short, with 13 bases between. The length of the CDR3 is 13 residues. CDR3 sequence reads: CASHGGSTYEQYF. The CDR3 region has the DNA TGTGCCAGCCATGGGGGCAGCACCTACGAGCAGTACTTC.